A single sample is the source of the 6 T cell receptor beta chains below, sequenced in a study of blood T cell repertoires in COVID-19. Sequencing used immunoSEQ multiplex PCR; TCRdb keeps in-frame clones, though not all of them. The sample contains 150,000 to 200,000 clones, around 84% of which appear only once. Material: peripheral blood. All receptors derive from a woman aged 70-85 years with COVID-19, enrolled during active disease.

This chain links TRBV11-3 with TRBJ2-3; 8 bases align to TRBD1. V gave up 3 bases and J gave up 0 bases; unmatched junction bases: 8. Germline assignment: CDR1 SGHNT and CDR2 YENEEA. The CDR3 sequence is 17 residues long. CDR3 protein: CASSFGRGQGSTDTQYF. CDR3 coding DNA: TGTGCCAGCAGCTTCGGCAGGGGGCAAGGCAGCACAGATACGCAGTATTTT.

This clone was detected only a few times. The rearrangement links TRBV5-1 to TRBJ2-1; no definite D call. The germline V gene encodes CDR1 SGHRS and CDR2 YFSETQ. V was shortened by 5 bases and J by 2 bases, with 8 bases between the two germline ends. This CDR3 has 13 residues. The CDR3 protein is CASRPGTYNEQFF. The CDR3 DNA follows: TGCGCCAGCAGACCCGGTACCTACAATGAGCAGTTCTTC.

The chain carries TRBV5-6 and TRBJ1-1, with D possibly being TRBD1 (5 bases). The V gene lost 2 bases and the J gene lost 8 bases, with 7 bases spanning the gap. Germline CDR1 reads SGHDT; CDR2 reads YYEEEE. The length of the CDR3 is 11 residues. CDR3 sequence reads: CASSFNREAFF. The CDR3, as DNA: TGTGCCAGCAGCTTTAACAGGGAAGCTTTCTTT.

Turning to this clone: Compared with germline, one end of the junction differs, possibly owing to a read error. CDR3 coding DNA: TGTGCCATCAGCACCGGGACAGGGGCCGAGTTGCACTTC. Protein sequence: CAISTGTGAELHF. The chain carries TRBV10-3 and TRBJ2-4; TRBD1 agrees at 10 bases. Looked up from germline, CDR1 is ENHRY and CDR2 is SYGVKD. This CDR3 region has 13 residues.

This clone occurred once. The gene calls are TRBV6-5 and TRBJ1-1, with D possibly matching TRBD1 (6 bases). CDR1 and CDR2 (germline): MNHEY, SVGAGI. CDR3 length equals 15 residues. V was clipped by 4 bases and J by 1 base, with 13 bases between them. CDR3 residues: CASSSRPRGNTEAFF. CDR3 sequence (DNA): TGTGCCAGCAGTTCCCGACCCAGGGGGAACACTGAAGCTTTCTTT.

The J gene is TRBJ1-2, the V gene TRBV2; no reliable D call. CDR1 is SNHLY, CDR2 FYNNEI, per germline. Trimming cost V 7 bases and J 5 bases, with 8 bases left between them. This CDR3 region has 11 residues. The CDR3 DNA follows: TGTGCCAGCATCGGTCTGTATGGCTACACCTTC. Protein sequence: CASIGLYGYTF.